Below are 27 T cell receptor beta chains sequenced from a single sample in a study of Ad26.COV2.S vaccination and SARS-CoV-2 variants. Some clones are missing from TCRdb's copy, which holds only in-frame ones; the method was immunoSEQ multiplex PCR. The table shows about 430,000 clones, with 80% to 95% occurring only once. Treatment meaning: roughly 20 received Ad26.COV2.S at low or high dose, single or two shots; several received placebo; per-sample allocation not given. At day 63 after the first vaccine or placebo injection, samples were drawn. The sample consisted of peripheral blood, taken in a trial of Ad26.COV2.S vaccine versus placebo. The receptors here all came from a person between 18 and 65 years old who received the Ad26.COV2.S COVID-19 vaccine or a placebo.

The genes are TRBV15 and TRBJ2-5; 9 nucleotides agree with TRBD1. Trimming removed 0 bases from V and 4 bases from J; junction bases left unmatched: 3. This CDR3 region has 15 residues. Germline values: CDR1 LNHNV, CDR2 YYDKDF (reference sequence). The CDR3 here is CATSRDPGQGETQYF. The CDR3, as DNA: TGTGCCACCAGCAGAGACCCGGGACAGGGAGAGACCCAGTACTTC.

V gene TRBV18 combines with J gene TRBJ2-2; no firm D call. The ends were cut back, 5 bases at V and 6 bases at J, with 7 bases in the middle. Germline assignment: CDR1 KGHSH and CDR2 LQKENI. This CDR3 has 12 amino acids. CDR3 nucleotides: TGTGCCAGCTCATGGGCGGCCGGGGAGCTGTTTTTT. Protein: CASSWAAGELFF.

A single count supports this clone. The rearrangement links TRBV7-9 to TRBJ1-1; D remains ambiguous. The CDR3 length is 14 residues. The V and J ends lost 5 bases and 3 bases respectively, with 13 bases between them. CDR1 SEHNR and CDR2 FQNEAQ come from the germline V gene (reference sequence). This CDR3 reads CASSPPSWDTEAFF. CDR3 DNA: TGTGCCAGCAGCCCCCCGAGTTGGGACACTGAAGCTTTCTTT.

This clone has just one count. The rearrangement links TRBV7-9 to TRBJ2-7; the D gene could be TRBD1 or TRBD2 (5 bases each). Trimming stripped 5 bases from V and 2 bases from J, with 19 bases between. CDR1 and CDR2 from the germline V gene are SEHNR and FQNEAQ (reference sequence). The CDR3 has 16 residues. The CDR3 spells CASSPTPGPHPYEQYF. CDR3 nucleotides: TGTGCCAGCAGCCCCACCCCGGGGCCCCATCCCTACGAGCAGTACTTC. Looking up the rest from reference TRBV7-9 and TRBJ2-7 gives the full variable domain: DTGVSQNPRHKITKRGQNVTFRCDPISEHNRLYWYRQTLGQGPEFLTYFQNEAQLEKSRLLSDRFSAERPKGSFSTLEIQRTEQGDSAMYLCASSPTPGPHPYEQYFGPGTRLTVT.

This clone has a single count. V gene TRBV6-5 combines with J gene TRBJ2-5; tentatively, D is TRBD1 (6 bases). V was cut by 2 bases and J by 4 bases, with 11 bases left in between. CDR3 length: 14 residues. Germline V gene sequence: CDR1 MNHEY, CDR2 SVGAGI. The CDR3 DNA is TGTGCCAGCAGTTACCAGGACAGTGGAGAGACCCAGTACTTC. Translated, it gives CASSYQDSGETQYF.

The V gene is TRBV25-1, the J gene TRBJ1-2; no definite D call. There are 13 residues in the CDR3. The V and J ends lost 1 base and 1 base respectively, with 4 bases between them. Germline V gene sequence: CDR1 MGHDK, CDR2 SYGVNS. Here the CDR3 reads CASSESLNYGYTF. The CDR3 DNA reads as TGTGCCAGCAGTGAATCTCTTAACTATGGCTACACCTTC.

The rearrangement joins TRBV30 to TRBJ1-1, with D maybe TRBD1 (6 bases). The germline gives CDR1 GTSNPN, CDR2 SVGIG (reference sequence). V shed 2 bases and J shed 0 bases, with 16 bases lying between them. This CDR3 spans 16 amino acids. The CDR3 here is CAWSTYAGVMNTEAFF. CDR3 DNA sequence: TGTGCCTGGAGTACTTACGCAGGGGTGATGAACACTGAAGCTTTCTTT. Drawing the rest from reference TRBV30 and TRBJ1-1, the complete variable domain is SQTIHQWPATLVQPVGSPLSLECTVEGTSNPNLYWYRQAAGRGLQLLFYSVGIGQISSEVPQNLSASRPQDRQFILSSKKLLLSDSGFYLCAWSTYAGVMNTEAFFGQGTRLTVV.

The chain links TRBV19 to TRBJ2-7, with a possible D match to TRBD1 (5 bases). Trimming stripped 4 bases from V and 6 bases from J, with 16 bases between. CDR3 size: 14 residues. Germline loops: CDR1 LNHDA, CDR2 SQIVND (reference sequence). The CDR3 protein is CASSNHQGTVEQYF. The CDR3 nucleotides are TGTGCCAGTAGTAACCACCAGGGAACAGTCGAGCAGTACTTC.

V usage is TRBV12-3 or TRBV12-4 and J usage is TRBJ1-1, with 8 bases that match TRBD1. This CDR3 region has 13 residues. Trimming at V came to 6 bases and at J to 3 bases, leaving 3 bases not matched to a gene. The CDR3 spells CASSWTGYTEAFF. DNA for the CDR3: TGTGCCAGCAGCTGGACAGGGTACACTGAAGCTTTCTTT.

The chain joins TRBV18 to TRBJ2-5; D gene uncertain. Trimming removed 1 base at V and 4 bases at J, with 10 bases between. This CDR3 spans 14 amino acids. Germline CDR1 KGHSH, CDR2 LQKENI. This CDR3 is CASSPLSGVETQYF. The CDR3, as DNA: TGTGCCAGCTCACCACTATCTGGGGTAGAGACCCAGTACTTC.

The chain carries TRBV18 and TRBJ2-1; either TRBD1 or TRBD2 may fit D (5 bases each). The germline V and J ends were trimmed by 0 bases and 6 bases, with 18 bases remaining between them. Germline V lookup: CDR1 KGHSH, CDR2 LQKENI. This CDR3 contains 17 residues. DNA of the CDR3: TGTGCCAGCTCACCACCGTTGAGTTTCGGGACCCTCAATGAGCAGTTCTTC. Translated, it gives CASSPPLSFGTLNEQFF.

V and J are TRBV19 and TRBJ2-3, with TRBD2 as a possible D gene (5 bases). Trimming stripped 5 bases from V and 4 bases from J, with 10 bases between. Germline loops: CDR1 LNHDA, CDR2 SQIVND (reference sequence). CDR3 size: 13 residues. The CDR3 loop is CASSLRRADTQYF. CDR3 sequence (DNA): TGTGCCAGTAGTCTGAGGCGGGCAGATACGCAGTATTTT.

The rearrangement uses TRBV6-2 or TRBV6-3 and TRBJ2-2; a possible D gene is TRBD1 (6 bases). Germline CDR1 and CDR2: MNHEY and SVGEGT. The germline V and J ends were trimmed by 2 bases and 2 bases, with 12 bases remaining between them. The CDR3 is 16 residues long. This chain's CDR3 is CASSYPLGHNTGELFF. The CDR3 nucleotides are TGTGCCAGCAGTTACCCCCTGGGACACAACACCGGGGAGCTGTTTTTT.

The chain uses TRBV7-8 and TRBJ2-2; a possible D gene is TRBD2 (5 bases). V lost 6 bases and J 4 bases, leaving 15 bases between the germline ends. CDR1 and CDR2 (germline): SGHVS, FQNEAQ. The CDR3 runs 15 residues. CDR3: CASRNRRTSTGELFF. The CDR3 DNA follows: TGTGCCAGCAGAAACCGTCGGACTTCCACCGGGGAGCTGTTTTTT. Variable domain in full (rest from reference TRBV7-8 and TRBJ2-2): GAGVSQSPRYKVAKRGQDVALRCDPISGHVSLFWYQQALGQGPEFLTYFQNEAQLDKSGLPSDRFFAERPEGSVSTLKIQRTQQEDSAVYLCASRNRRTSTGELFFGEGSRLTVL.

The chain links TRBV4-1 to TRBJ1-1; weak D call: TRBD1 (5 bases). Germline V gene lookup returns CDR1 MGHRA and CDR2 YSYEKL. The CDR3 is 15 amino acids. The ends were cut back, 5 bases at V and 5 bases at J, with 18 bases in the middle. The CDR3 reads CASSAFGQGGTEAFF. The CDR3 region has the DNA TGCGCCAGCAGCGCTTTCGGGCAGGGCGGGACTGAAGCTTTCTTT.

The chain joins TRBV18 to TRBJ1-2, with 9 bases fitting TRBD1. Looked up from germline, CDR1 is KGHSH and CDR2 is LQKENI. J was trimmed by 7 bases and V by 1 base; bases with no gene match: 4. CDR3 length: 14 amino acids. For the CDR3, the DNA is TGTGCCAGCTCACCACAGGACAGGGGATTTGGCTACACCTTC. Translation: CASSPQDRGFGYTF.

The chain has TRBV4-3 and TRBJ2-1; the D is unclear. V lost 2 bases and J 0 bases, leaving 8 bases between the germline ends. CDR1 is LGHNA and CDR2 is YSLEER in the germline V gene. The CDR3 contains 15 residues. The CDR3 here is CASSQSPSSYNEQFF. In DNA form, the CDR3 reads TGCGCCAGCAGCCAATCACCTAGCTCCTACAATGAGCAGTTCTTC.

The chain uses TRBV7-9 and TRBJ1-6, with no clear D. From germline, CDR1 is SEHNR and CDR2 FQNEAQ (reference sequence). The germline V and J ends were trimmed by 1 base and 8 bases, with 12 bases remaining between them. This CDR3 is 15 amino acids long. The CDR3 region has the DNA TGTGCCAGCAGCTTAGGTCCCGGGATGGATTCACCCCTCCACTTT. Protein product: CASSLGPGMDSPLHF.

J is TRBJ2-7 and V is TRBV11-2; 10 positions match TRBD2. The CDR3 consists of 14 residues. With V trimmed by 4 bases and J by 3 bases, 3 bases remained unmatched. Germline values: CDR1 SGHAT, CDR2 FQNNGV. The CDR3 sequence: CASSSWTSGYEQYF. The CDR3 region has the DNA TGTGCCAGCAGCTCGTGGACTAGCGGCTACGAGCAGTACTTC.

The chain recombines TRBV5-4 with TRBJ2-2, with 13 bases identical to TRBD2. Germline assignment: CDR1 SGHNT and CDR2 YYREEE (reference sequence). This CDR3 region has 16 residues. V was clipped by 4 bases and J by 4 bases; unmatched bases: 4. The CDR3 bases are TGTGCCAGCAGCCACGGGACTAGCGGGACCACCGGGGAGCTGTTTTTT. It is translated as CASSHGTSGTTGELFF.

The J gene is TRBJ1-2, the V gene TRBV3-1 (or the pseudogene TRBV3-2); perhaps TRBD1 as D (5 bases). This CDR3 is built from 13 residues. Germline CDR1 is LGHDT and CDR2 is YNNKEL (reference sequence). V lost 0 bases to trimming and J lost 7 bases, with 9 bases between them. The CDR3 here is CASSQEVTGGYTF. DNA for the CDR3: TGTGCCAGCAGCCAAGAGGTAACAGGTGGCTACACCTTC.

The chain's CDR3 is CASSVTGDSYEQYF. The CDR3 DNA reads as TGTGCCAGCAGCGTAACCGGGGACTCCTACGAGCAGTACTTC. V is TRBV9 and J is TRBJ2-7; D is possibly TRBD2 (5 bases). There are 14 residues in the CDR3. V dropped 1 base and J dropped 0 bases, with 8 bases sitting between them. Germline V CDR1 and CDR2: SGDLS, YYNGEE.

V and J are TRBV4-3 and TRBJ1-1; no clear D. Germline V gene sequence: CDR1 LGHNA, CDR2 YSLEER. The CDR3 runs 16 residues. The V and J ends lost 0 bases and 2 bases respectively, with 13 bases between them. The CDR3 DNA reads TGCGCCAGCAGCCAAGATCATGTGAGAGGAAACACTGAAGCTTTCTTT. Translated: CASSQDHVRGNTEAFF.

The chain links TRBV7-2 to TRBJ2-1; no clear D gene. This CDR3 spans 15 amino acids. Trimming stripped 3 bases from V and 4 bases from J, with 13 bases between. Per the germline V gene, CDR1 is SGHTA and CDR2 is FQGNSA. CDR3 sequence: CASSFFSATYNEQFF. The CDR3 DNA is TGTGCCAGCAGCTTCTTCTCTGCCACTTACAATGAGCAGTTCTTC.

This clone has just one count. CDR3 sequence (DNA): TGTGCCAGCAGCCAAGATCTTCTCAGGGGAAACACCATATATTTT. Translation: CASSQDLLRGNTIYF. The gene calls are TRBV3-1 (or the pseudogene TRBV3-2) and TRBJ1-3, with no clear D. CDR1 LGHDT and CDR2 YNNKEL come from the germline V gene (reference sequence). V was cut by 0 bases and J by 4 bases, with 10 bases left in between. The CDR3 consists of 15 residues.

The CDR3 region is CAWSLTYGYTF. For the CDR3, the DNA is TGTGCCTGGAGCCTAACATATGGCTACACCTTC. V and J are TRBV30 and TRBJ1-2; D is unresolved. The V end was cut by 3 bases, the J end by 5 bases, with 7 bases between. The CDR3 totals 11 residues. The germline gives CDR1 GTSNPN, CDR2 SVGIG (reference sequence). The variable domain in full, with the rest retrieved from reference TRBV30 and TRBJ1-2, is SQTIHQWPATLVQPVGSPLSLECTVEGTSNPNLYWYRQAAGRGLQLLFYSVGIGQISSEVPQNLSASRPQDRQFILSSKKLLLSDSGFYLCAWSLTYGYTFGSGTRLTVV.

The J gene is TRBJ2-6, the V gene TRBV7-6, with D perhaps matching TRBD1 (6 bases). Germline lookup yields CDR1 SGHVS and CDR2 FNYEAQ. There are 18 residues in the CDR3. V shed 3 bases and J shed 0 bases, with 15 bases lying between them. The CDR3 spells CASSLLVQGVSGANVLTF. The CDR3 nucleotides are TGTGCCAGCAGCTTGTTGGTACAGGGAGTCTCTGGGGCCAACGTCCTGACTTTC. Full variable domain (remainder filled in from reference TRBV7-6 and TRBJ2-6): GAGVSQSPRYKVTKRGQDVALRCDPISGHVSLYWYRQALGQGPEFLTYFNYEAQQDKSGLPNDRFSAERPEGSISTLTIQRTEQRDSAMYRCASSLLVQGVSGANVLTFGAGSRLTVL.